The clone carrying this TCR beta chain occurred a few times. The antigen is not known. This sample is part of a study of CD8 T cells in ankylosing spondylitis. The TCR beta libraries were generated through quantitative 5'-RACE incorporating molecular barcodes. TCRdb re-called the 5' RACE reads through MiXCR, storing one row per CDR3 protein. The data show more than 150,000 distinct CDR3 sequences, roughly 12% seen once. V lost 5 bases to trimming and J lost 0 bases, with 14 bases between them. The CDR3 spans 14 residues. The germline gives CDR1 DFQATT, CDR2 SNEGSKA (reference sequence). Study conclusions and caveats: Disease-linked clones were CD8+ and relatively rare in peripheral blood.

This sequence joins TRBV20-1 and TRBJ2-7; no definite D call. The clonotype originates from a male donor with ankylosing spondylitis or in good health (not recorded which). Sample: blood, either unsorted or a sorted T cell fraction (not recorded which). DNA for the CDR3: TGCAGTGCTGAAGGACGGGCTACCTCCTACGAGCAGTACTTC. Amino acids: CSAEGRATSYEQYF.